This TCR beta chain is drawn from a study of blood T cell repertoires in COVID-19 (dated by TCRdb to the early 2020s). Concerning the study at large: Samples from collaborators originated in the United States, Italy and Spain and spanned both the acute and convalescent phases of COVID-19. The dataset comprised deeply sampled blood TCRbeta repertoires from subjects exposed to, actively infected with, or recovered from COVID-19. A freely available public database, intended as a resource for researchers studying the immune response to SARS-CoV-2, is where the repertoires were released. The samples were drawn from two sources: the first 160 participants of the ongoing ImmuneRACE study, and 1,254 subjects contributed by 6 global collaborators. The material from the prospective study consisted of cDNA or gDNA derived from T cells, B-cell-depleted T cells, or PBMCs. A de-identified subject ID, COVID-19 status, age in years and sex were almost always included in the sample metadata. Where available, HLA class I and class II types were obtained from metadata supplied by the sample provider rather than from assay-based typing. Broader findings and caveats from the paper: The amount of clinical and demographic metadata varied by source and participant and was provided uncurated.

TCRbeta CDR3 regions were amplified from genomic DNA using the immunoSEQ Assay, a bias-controlled multiplex PCR. The published analysis was carried out like this. Nucleated cell counts per sample were estimated from amplification of reference gene primers within the assay. To quantify the absolute abundance of each unique TCRbeta CDR3 rearrangement, sequence reads were collapsed and filtered. For each sample, productive Simpson clonality was calculated by taking the square root of Simpson's diversity index across productive rearrangements. Sourced from immuneACCESS, this table was stored by TCRdb with only in-frame sequences that have V and J called. A share of the clones is absent; for the studies checked, an unresolved V gene accounts for under half, and the remainder has no known explanation. The V and J calls and the clone size are those of that table, but D and trimming were determined from the DNA. This sample gives 250,000 to 300,000 clones in total; 82% of them show up just once. The ten biggest clones cover around 5% of the sample.

Participants in the prospective study were aged roughly 18 to 95 years, lived in approximately 26 United States geographic areas, and enrolled through a virtual design. In the prospective study, participants were assigned to cohorts based on the clinical history participants reported in a screening survey and a study questionnaire. A participant counted as exposed if, within 2 weeks of entering the study, that participant had been in contact with someone who had a PCR-confirmed or clinician-diagnosed COVID-19 case. Mobile phlebotomists in the prospective study collected whole blood, serum and a nasopharyngeal or oropharyngeal swab from every participant. Additional blood draws and questionnaires over an approximately 2-month period could optionally be provided by prospective study participants. Blood samples from the prospective study were shipped frozen or at room temperature prior to DNA extraction.

Deletion took 6 bases off V and 7 bases off J, with a span of 13 bases between the germline ends. Sequences LGHDT (CDR1) and YNNKEL (CDR2) are obtained from the germline V gene (reference sequence). The CDR3 covers 13 residues, taking in both the cysteine and the phenylalanine. Of the read, only the CDR3 DNA is kept; its 39 bases are in frame from base 1. Worth noting for this clone: What antigen it recognizes has not been identified. No much larger clonotype is one base removed from it; base qualities were not supplied.

The rearrangement joined TRBV3-1 (or the pseudogene TRBV3-2) to TRBJ2-1, with a tentative D gene TRBD2 over 5 matching bases. This TCR derives from a man aged 40-49 years who had been exposed to COVID-19. Source material: PBMCs or T cells enriched from blood (not recorded which). DNA sequence: TGTGCCAGCAGTGCGGGCGGCAGGAATGAGCAGTTCTTC. This translates into CASSAGGRNEQFF.